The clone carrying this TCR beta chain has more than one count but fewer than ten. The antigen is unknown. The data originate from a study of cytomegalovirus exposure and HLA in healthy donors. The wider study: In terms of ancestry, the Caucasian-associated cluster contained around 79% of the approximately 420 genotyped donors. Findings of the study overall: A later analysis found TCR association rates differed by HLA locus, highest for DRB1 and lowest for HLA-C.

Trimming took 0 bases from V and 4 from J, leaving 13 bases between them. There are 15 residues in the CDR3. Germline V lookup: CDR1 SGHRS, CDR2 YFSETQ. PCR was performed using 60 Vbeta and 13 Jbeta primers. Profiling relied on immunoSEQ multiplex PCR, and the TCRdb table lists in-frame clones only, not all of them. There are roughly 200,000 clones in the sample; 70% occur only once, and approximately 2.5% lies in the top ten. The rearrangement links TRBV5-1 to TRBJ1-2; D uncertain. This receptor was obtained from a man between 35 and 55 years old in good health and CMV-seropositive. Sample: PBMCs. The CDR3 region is CASSLDSPVPYGYTF. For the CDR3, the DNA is TGCGCCAGCAGCTTGGATTCACCGGTCCCCTATGGCTACACCTTC. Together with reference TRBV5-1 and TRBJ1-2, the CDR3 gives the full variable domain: KAGVTQTPRYLIKTRGQQVTLSCSPISGHRSVSWYQQTPGQGLQFLFEYFSETQRNKGNFPGRFSGRQFSNSRSEMNVSTLELGDSALYLCASSLDSPVPYGYTFGSGTRLTVV.